Below are 30 T cell receptor beta chains sequenced from a single sample in a study of T cell responses to AZD1222 COVID-19 vaccine. Profiled with immunoSEQ multiplex PCR; TCRdb holds only in-frame clones, not every one. The sample lists over 90,000 clones, approximately 88% occurring once. Sequenced here: peripheral blood, sampled 28 days after the second AZD1222 dose. All receptors derive from an adult who received the AZD1222 COVID-19 vaccine.

The chain is built from TRBV7-3 and TRBJ2-1; 14 positions agree with TRBD2. This CDR3 comprises 20 residues. Germline V gives CDR1 SGHTA, CDR2 FQGTGA. V gave up 6 bases and J gave up 1 base; unmatched junction bases: 14. The CDR3 nucleotides are TGTGCCAGCAGTCCTAGAGGACTAGCGGGAGGAGGGGTGTCCTACAATGAGCAGTTCTTC. This translates into CASSPRGLAGGGVSYNEQFF.

CDR3 sequence: CASSLADTRNQPQHF. The CDR3 DNA is TGTGCCAGCAGCTTAGCCGATACCCGCAATCAGCCCCAGCATTTT. The chain uses TRBV7-8 and TRBJ1-5; the D is unclear. Germline assignment: CDR1 SGHVS and CDR2 FQNEAQ. Trimming removed 0 bases from V and 2 bases from J, with 8 bases in between. This CDR3 comprises 15 residues.

This clone has a single count. CDR3 region: CASSSDTDTEAFF. The CDR3 region has the DNA TGTGCCAGCAGTTCCGACACTGACACTGAAGCTTTCTTT. The J gene is TRBJ1-1, the V gene TRBV6-4; D gene uncertain. V lost 5 bases and J lost 3, with 10 bases in between. Germline lookup yields CDR1 MRHNA and CDR2 SNTAGT. This CDR3 comprises 13 residues.

The J gene is TRBJ1-3, the V gene TRBV23-1, with D unclear. TRBV23-1 is placed among ORFs of uncertain function. Deletions cut 8 bases from V and 4 bases from J, with 15 bases between. CDR3 size: 14 residues. The CDR3 coding sequence is TGCGCCAGCGGGCACTACCCCCCGGGAAACACCATATATTTT. Residues: CASGHYPPGNTIYF.

A single count supports this clone. This chain joins TRBV11-3 and TRBJ1-1, with D tentatively TRBD1 (5 bases). Germline CDR1 and CDR2: SGHNT and YENEEA. This CDR3 spans 18 amino acids. V was cut by 2 bases and J by 1 base, with 20 bases left in between. The chain's CDR3 is CASSLFASWGRANTEAFF. The CDR3 DNA reads TGTGCCAGCAGCTTATTCGCATCGTGGGGCCGAGCGAACACTGAAGCTTTCTTT.

This sequence joins TRBV28 and TRBJ2-1, with D hard to call. Trimming took off 5 bases at V and 0 bases at J, with 5 bases between the two ends. The length of the CDR3 is 13 residues. Germline assignment: CDR1 MDHEN and CDR2 SYDVKM. This chain's CDR3 is CASSQSSYNEQFF. The CDR3 nucleotides are TGTGCCAGCAGTCAGAGCTCCTACAATGAGCAGTTCTTC.

The chain uses TRBV10-3 and TRBJ1-6, with TRBD1 identical over 9 bases. Germline V gene lookup returns CDR1 ENHRY and CDR2 SYGVKD. The CDR3 extends over 16 amino acids. V lost 4 bases and J lost 9; bases outside the gene matches: 10. The CDR3 DNA is TGTGCCATCAGTGCCATCGGGACAGGGAGCCTTTCACCCCTCCACTTT. It translates to CAISAIGTGSLSPLHF.

This chain links TRBV6-5 with TRBJ1-2; TRBD1 is a possible D gene (6 bases). Germline V gene lookup returns CDR1 MNHEY and CDR2 SVGAGI. This CDR3 contains 15 residues. V lost 7 bases, J lost 5 bases, and 20 bases lay in between. The CDR3 DNA is TGTGCCAGCACCCTGCGAGGGGGGGTAGGGTATGGCTACACCTTC. This encodes CASTLRGGVGYGYTF.

This chain joins TRBV5-4 and TRBJ2-5, with D hard to call. The CDR3 extends over 13 amino acids. CDR1 and CDR2 from the germline V gene are SGHNT and YYREEE (reference sequence). Trimming left V 6 bases short and J 5 bases short, with 14 bases between. The CDR3 reads CASKEYSGETQYF. CDR3 bases: TGTGCCAGCAAAGAGTACTCCGGGGAGACCCAGTACTTC. The full variable domain, its missing parts supplied by reference TRBV5-4 and TRBJ2-5, is ETGVTQSPTHLIKTRGQQVTLRCSSQSGHNTVSWYQQALGQGPQFIFQYYREEENGRGNFPPRFSGLQFPNYSSELNVNALELDDSALYLCASKEYSGETQYFGPGTRLLVL.

This clone has just a few counts. The chain carries TRBV13 and TRBJ1-5, with D unclear. CDR3 length equals 14 residues. Deletions cut 5 bases from V and 3 bases from J, with 11 bases between. Germline loops: CDR1 PRHDT, CDR2 FYEKMQ (reference sequence). The CDR3 reads CASSKGGFNQPQHF. The CDR3, as DNA: TGTGCCAGCAGCAAAGGTGGGTTCAATCAGCCCCAGCATTTT.

The chain uses TRBV5-1 and TRBJ1-2, with TRBD1 matching 10 bases. CDR3 length: 17 residues. V shed 0 bases and J 6 bases; nucleotides not matched to a gene: 11. The germline V gene has CDR1 SGHRS and CDR2 YFSETQ. The DNA of the CDR3 is TGCGCCAGCAGCTTGGTGGGACAGGGGATTACGGTAGATGGCTACACCTTC. Amino acid sequence: CASSLVGQGITVDGYTF.

The chain uses TRBV18 and TRBJ1-5, with D uncertain. Per germline, CDR1 KGHSH and CDR2 LQKENI. The V and J ends lost 0 bases and 1 base respectively, with 7 bases between them. The CDR3 is 15 amino acids. This CDR3 is CASSPPGQSNQPQHF. CDR3 coding DNA: TGTGCCAGCTCACCACCAGGGCAGAGCAATCAGCCCCAGCATTTT.

The chain carries TRBV4-2 and TRBJ1-3; D gene unclear. Deletions cut 0 bases from V and 4 bases from J, with 7 bases between. Germline CDR1 and CDR2: LGHNA and YNFKEQ. CDR3 size: 14 residues. The CDR3 DNA is TGTGCCAGCAGCCAAGATACTGGGGGAAACACCATATATTTT. Amino acids: CASSQDTGGNTIYF.

This clone was seen only once. The genes are TRBV2 and TRBJ2-2; 10 bases agree with TRBD2. Trimming removed 7 bases from V and 3 bases from J; junction bases left unmatched: 8. The CDR3 contains 16 residues. CDR1 and CDR2 from the germline V gene are SNHLY and FYNNEI. The CDR3 loop reads CASIRRLAGDTGELFF. CDR3 nucleotides: TGTGCCAGCATACGCCGGCTAGCGGGAGACACCGGGGAGCTGTTTTTT.

The chain has TRBV19 and TRBJ2-5; 7 bases align to TRBD2. The CDR3 totals 14 residues. Trimming removed 3 bases from V and 5 bases from J; junction bases left unmatched: 6. CDR1 LNHDA and CDR2 SQIVND come from the germline V gene (reference sequence). CDR3 sequence (DNA): TGTGCCAGTAGTATCCCCGGGAGGAGGGAGACCCAGTACTTC. It encodes CASSIPGRRETQYF.

CDR3 bases: TGTGCCAGCAGCCTTGATAACCAAGAGACCCAGTACTTC. It codes for CASSLDNQETQYF. This chain connects TRBV5-4 to TRBJ2-5; no reliable D call. V lost 4 bases to trimming and J lost 0 bases, with 7 bases between them. This CDR3 spans 13 amino acids. Per germline, CDR1 SGHNT and CDR2 YYREEE (reference sequence). The full variable domain, completed using reference TRBV5-4 and TRBJ2-5, is ETGVTQSPTHLIKTRGQQVTLRCSSQSGHNTVSWYQQALGQGPQFIFQYYREEENGRGNFPPRFSGLQFPNYSSELNVNALELDDSALYLCASSLDNQETQYFGPGTRLLVL.

This clone has only one observation. This chain links TRBV7-9 with TRBJ1-2; tentatively, D is TRBD1 (6 bases). Germline V gene sequence: CDR1 SEHNR, CDR2 FQNEAQ (reference sequence). V shed 5 bases and J shed 3 bases, with 13 bases lying between them. CDR3 length: 14 amino acids. CDR3 DNA sequence: TGTGCCAGCAGCCCCGACAGGACCCACTATGGCTACACCTTC. Translating it yields CASSPDRTHYGYTF.

The chain has TRBV4-3 and TRBJ1-2, with D unresolved. CDR3 length: 13 residues. Looked up from germline, CDR1 is LGHNA and CDR2 is YSLEER. Trimming removed 4 bases from V and 5 bases from J, with 11 bases in between. CDR3 in DNA: TGCGCCAGCAGCCCCGGGTCGGATTATGGCTACACCTTC. It yields the protein CASSPGSDYGYTF.

V gene TRBV7-2 combines with J gene TRBJ1-1; D ambiguous. With 1 base removed from V and 1 base from J, the gap between germline ends came to 7 bases. CDR1 is SGHTA, CDR2 FQGNSA, per germline. This CDR3 comprises 14 residues. The CDR3 DNA reads TGTGCCAGCAGCTTAGGTCAGACGAACACTGAAGCTTTCTTT. Amino acid sequence: CASSLGQTNTEAFF.

The V and J genes are TRBV28 and TRBJ2-1; D ambiguous. Germline values: CDR1 MDHEN, CDR2 SYDVKM. The CDR3 runs to 12 residues. V shed 5 bases and J shed 9 bases, with 11 bases lying between them. The CDR3 DNA sequence: TGTGCCAGCAGTCTAGAGTGGAGTGAGCAGTTCTTC. Its protein is CASSLEWSEQFF.

Concerning this clone itself: An end of the junction differs from the germline gene, which may be a read error. The chain links TRBV7-7 to TRBJ1-1; 9 bases agree with TRBD1. The CDR3 consists of 16 residues. Germline CDR1 SSHAT, CDR2 FNYEAQ (reference sequence). The CDR3 region has the DNA TGTGCTAGCAGCTTAACTTATCGGGACAGGGCGACTGAAGCTTTCTTT. Translating gives CASSLTYRDRATEAFF. The whole variable domain, filled in from reference TRBV7-7 and TRBJ1-1, reads GAGVSQSPRYKVTKRGQDVTLRCDPISSHATLYWYQQALGQGPEFLTYFNYEAQPDKSGLPSDRFSAERPEGSISTLTIQRTEQRDSAMYRCASSLTYRDRATEAFFGQGTRLTVV.

The chain joins TRBV4-2 to TRBJ1-5; 9 positions match TRBD1. Trimming removed 0 bases from V and 5 bases from J; junction bases left unmatched: 5. The CDR3 runs 16 residues. Germline CDR1 is LGHNA and CDR2 is YNFKEQ. In DNA form, the CDR3 reads TGTGCCAGCAGCCAAGACCTCGGGACAGGGTATCAGCCCCAGCATTTT. Translation: CASSQDLGTGYQPQHF.

V gene TRBV2 combines with J gene TRBJ2-7; D gene uncertain. The germline V gene encodes CDR1 SNHLY and CDR2 FYNNEI. The CDR3 is 14 residues long. Trimming stripped 3 bases from V and 1 base from J, with 10 bases between. CDR3 in amino acids: CASSEATRSYEQYF. CDR3 coding DNA: TGTGCCAGCAGTGAGGCGACCCGTTCCTACGAGCAGTACTTC.

The chain is built from TRBV5-5 and TRBJ2-1; D is possibly TRBD1 (6 bases). CDR1 is SGHKS, CDR2 YYEKEE, per germline (reference sequence). This CDR3 spans 15 amino acids. Deletions cut 0 bases from V and 4 bases from J, with 11 bases between. The CDR3 protein is CASSLGIGQYNEQFF. The CDR3 DNA reads as TGTGCCAGCAGCTTGGGAATTGGACAGTACAATGAGCAGTTCTTC.

This chain joins TRBV12-3 or TRBV12-4 and TRBJ1-2; the match to TRBD1 covers 7 bases. V lost 3 bases, J lost 4 bases, and 2 bases stayed unmatched. There are 13 residues in the CDR3. In DNA, the CDR3 is TGTGCCAGCAGTTTCTGGGACAGCTATGGCTACACCTTC. This codes for CASSFWDSYGYTF.

The chain carries TRBV18 and TRBJ1-5, with no clear D. Trimming removed 0 bases from V and 2 bases from J, with 8 bases in between. Germline lookup yields CDR1 KGHSH and CDR2 LQKENI. The CDR3 has 15 amino acids. The chain's CDR3 is CASSPPSSRNQPQHF. The DNA for the CDR3 is TGTGCCAGCTCACCACCAAGTAGCCGCAATCAGCCCCAGCATTTT.

The chain carries TRBV5-1 and TRBJ2-3; TRBD1 matches 8 bases. J gave up 4 bases and V 4 bases, and 11 bases lay outside the gene matches. The CDR3 is 16 residues long. CDR1 is SGHRS, CDR2 YFSETQ, per germline. Here the CDR3 reads CASSVPGTGGADTQYF. The DNA of the CDR3 is TGCGCCAGCAGCGTCCCCGGGACAGGAGGGGCAGATACGCAGTATTTT. The variable domain in full, completed from reference TRBV5-1 and TRBJ2-3, reads KAGVTQTPRYLIKTRGQQVTLSCSPISGHRSVSWYQQTPGQGLQFLFEYFSETQRNKGNFPGRFSGRQFSNSRSEMNVSTLELGDSALYLCASSVPGTGGADTQYFGPGTRLTVL.

The CDR3 sequence: CATSRRVPGSPGELFF. CDR3 nucleotide sequence: TGTGCCACCAGCAGAAGGGTGCCAGGGTCCCCCGGGGAGCTGTTTTTT. The V and J genes are TRBV15 and TRBJ2-2; tentative D call: TRBD1 (5 bases). Trimming removed 2 bases from V and 6 bases from J, with 16 bases in between. Germline V gene data show CDR1 as LNHNV and CDR2 as YYDKDF (reference sequence). The CDR3 length is 16 residues.

This clone has only a few counts. The chain links TRBV4-1 to TRBJ2-7; possibly TRBD1 for D (6 bases). Germline V gene sequence: CDR1 MGHRA, CDR2 YSYEKL. This CDR3 comprises 14 residues. V was pared by 0 bases and J by 1 base, with 7 bases between. DNA for the CDR3: TGCGCCAGCAGCCAAGACAGGGGATCCTACGAGCAGTACTTC. Encoded protein: CASSQDRGSYEQYF.

The rearrangement links TRBV6-5 to TRBJ2-7; tentatively, D is TRBD2 (6 bases). Germline V gene lookup returns CDR1 MNHEY and CDR2 SVGAGI. Trimming took 8 bases from V and 3 from J, leaving 17 bases between them. The CDR3 spans 14 residues. CDR3 sequence: CASSPRVGGYEQYF. CDR3 sequence (DNA): TGTGCCAGCTCACCCCGGGTGGGGGGCTACGAGCAGTACTTC.